Below are 30 T cell receptor beta chains sequenced from a single sample in a study of blood T cell repertoires in COVID-19. TCRdb's copy holds only in-frame clones and misses some; the assay was immunoSEQ multiplex PCR. The sample shows 95,000 to 150,000 clones, approximately 80% of them seen only once. Sequencing was performed on peripheral blood. The receptor set was obtained from a man aged 35 to 55 with active or convalescent COVID-19.

This sequence joins TRBV7-9 and TRBJ1-6; 7 bases are a match to TRBD1. The CDR3 length is 15 residues. CDR1 and CDR2 (germline): SEHNR, FQNEAQ (reference sequence). Trimming took 4 bases from V and 7 from J; bases not matched to a gene: 7. CDR3 in DNA: TGTGCCAGCAGCTCCTCCGGGACAGACAATTCACCCCTCCACTTT. Protein: CASSSSGTDNSPLHF. Using reference TRBV7-9 and TRBJ1-6 for the parts outside the CDR3, the full variable domain is DTGVSQNPRHKITKRGQNVTFRCDPISEHNRLYWYRQTLGQGPEFLTYFQNEAQLEKSRLLSDRFSAERPKGSFSTLEIQRTEQGDSAMYLCASSSSGTDNSPLHFGNGTRLTVT.

This clone appeared once. The chain is built from TRBV2 and TRBJ2-7; weak D call: TRBD2 (6 bases). Germline V gene sequence: CDR1 SNHLY, CDR2 FYNNEI. The CDR3 runs 15 residues. V lost 6 bases, J lost 4 bases, and 19 bases lay in between. The CDR3 protein is CASRPRLEVAYEQYF. Written as DNA, the CDR3 is TGTGCCAGCAGACCGAGACTAGAAGTAGCTTACGAGCAGTACTTC. Full variable domain (rest looked up from reference TRBV2 and TRBJ2-7): EPEVTQTPSHQVTQMGQEVILRCVPISNHLYFYWYRQILGQKVEFLVSFYNNEISEKSEIFDDQFSVERPDGSNFTLKIRSTKLEDSAMYFCASRPRLEVAYEQYFGPGTRLTVT.

This clone was seen only once. The chain joins TRBV10-3 to TRBJ2-7; D not resolved. CDR3 size: 13 residues. CDR1 is ENHRY, CDR2 SYGVKD, per germline. V was cut by 8 bases and J by 1 base, with 12 bases left in between. This CDR3 reads CAIEDPNSYEQYF. Here the CDR3 DNA reads TGTGCCATCGAGGATCCGAATTCCTACGAGCAGTACTTC.

The chain carries TRBV5-4 and TRBJ1-4; D not certain. The V gene lost 1 base and the J gene lost 3 bases, with 7 bases spanning the gap. Germline-derived CDR1 and CDR2 are SGHNT and YYREEE (reference sequence). The CDR3 is 14 amino acids. This chain's CDR3 is CASSLSRSNEKLFF. CDR3 nucleotide sequence: TGTGCCAGCAGCTTGTCCCGGTCTAATGAAAAACTGTTTTTT.

V and J are TRBV18 and TRBJ1-4, with TRBD1 matching 8 bases. Germline V gene lookup returns CDR1 KGHSH and CDR2 LQKENI. J gave up 7 bases and V 6 bases, and 13 bases lay outside the gene matches. This CDR3 is 16 amino acids long. CDR3 residues: CASSPSYGTGAEKLFF. CDR3 bases: TGTGCCAGCTCGCCCTCCTACGGGACAGGCGCTGAAAAACTGTTTTTT.

This chain links TRBV7-9 with TRBJ2-5; 11 nucleotides line up with TRBD2. Germline lookup yields CDR1 SEHNR and CDR2 FQNEAQ (reference sequence). V dropped 7 bases and J dropped 1; count of bases not matched to a gene: 14. The CDR3 length is 18 residues. CDR3 protein: CASNERSRTSGLQETQYF. The DNA for the CDR3 is TGTGCCAGCAACGAGAGAAGCCGGACTAGCGGGCTCCAAGAGACCCAGTACTTC. Based on the CDR3 plus reference TRBV7-9 and TRBJ2-5, the full variable domain is DTGVSQNPRHKITKRGQNVTFRCDPISEHNRLYWYRQTLGQGPEFLTYFQNEAQLEKSRLLSDRFSAERPKGSFSTLEIQRTEQGDSAMYLCASNERSRTSGLQETQYFGPGTRLLVL.

V and J are TRBV4-1 and TRBJ2-1, with D unclear. This CDR3 region has 14 residues. The germline CDR1 and CDR2 sequences are MGHRA and YSYEKL. Trimming removed 2 bases at V and 9 bases at J, with 14 bases between. This chain's CDR3 is CASSQRDSLGEQFF. CDR3 bases: TGCGCCAGCAGCCAAAGAGATTCGCTAGGTGAGCAGTTCTTC.

By proportion, this clone is large. Other DNA sequences of this sample code for an identical CDR3. The gene calls are TRBV9 and TRBJ1-1; possible D gene TRBD1, 5 bases. The CDR3 length is 13 residues. The V gene lost 0 bases and the J gene lost 5 bases, with 8 bases spanning the gap. Germline values: CDR1 SGDLS, CDR2 YYNGEE. This CDR3 is CASSVGQGTEAFF. In nucleotides, the CDR3 is TGTGCCAGCAGCGTAGGCCAGGGAACTGAAGCTTTCTTT.

This sequence joins TRBV19 and TRBJ1-5; possible D gene TRBD1, 5 bases. This CDR3 is 17 amino acids long. The germline V and J ends were trimmed by 2 bases and 3 bases, with 17 bases remaining between them. The germline CDR1 and CDR2 sequences are LNHDA and SQIVND (reference sequence). Here the CDR3 DNA reads TGTGCCAGTAGTATAAACCTGGGGGGGGAAACCAATCAGCCCCAGCATTTT. Amino acids: CASSINLGGETNQPQHF.

This rearrangement joins TRBV7-9 to TRBJ1-1; no clear D gene. Germline CDR1 reads SEHNR; CDR2 reads FQNEAQ (reference sequence). The length of the CDR3 is 13 residues. The ends were cut back, 5 bases at V and 3 bases at J, with 10 bases in the middle. CDR3 sequence: CASSLKTDTEAFF. The CDR3 DNA reads as TGTGCCAGCAGCCTGAAAACAGACACTGAAGCTTTCTTT.

The J gene is TRBJ2-2, the V gene TRBV2, with 7 bases matching TRBD1. With V trimmed by 8 bases and J by 3 bases, 9 bases remained unmatched. The CDR3 loop spans 15 amino acids. Germline V CDR1 and CDR2: SNHLY, FYNNEI. The CDR3 coding sequence is TGTGCCAGCTCGAATGAGGGGGCGGACACCGGGGAGCTGTTTTTT. Encoded protein: CASSNEGADTGELFF.

V and J are TRBV30 and TRBJ2-7, with 8 bases fitting TRBD1. CDR3 size: 14 residues. CDR1 and CDR2 from the germline V gene are GTSNPN and SVGIG (reference sequence). V lost 2 bases and J lost 6; bases outside the gene matches: 9. CDR3 bases: TGTGCCTGGAGTTCCCGGGACAGGATTCTCGAGCAGTACTTC. It translates to CAWSSRDRILEQYF.

V usage is TRBV5-1 and J usage is TRBJ2-3; TRBD2 agrees at 8 bases. Germline loops: CDR1 SGHRS, CDR2 YFSETQ. The CDR3 is 15 amino acids. The V segment lost 0 bases and the J segment 2 bases; nucleotides outside the gene matches: 2. The CDR3 sequence is CASSLVGRATDTQYF. The CDR3 DNA is TGCGCCAGCAGCTTGGTCGGGAGGGCCACAGATACGCAGTATTTT.

This clone was found once. CDR3 bases: TGTGCCAGCAGCTTAGGGGCTAGCGGAAACACAGATACGCAGTATTTT. Translating gives CASSLGASGNTDTQYF. J is TRBJ2-3 and V is TRBV7-3; the match to TRBD2 covers 7 bases. Germline V gene lookup returns CDR1 SGHTA and CDR2 FQGTGA. This CDR3 region has 16 residues. V lost 2 bases and J lost 2; bases outside the gene matches: 7. The whole variable domain, remainder taken from reference TRBV7-3 and TRBJ2-3, is GAGVSQTPSNKVTEKGKYVELRCDPISGHTALYWYRQSLGQGPEFLIYFQGTGAADDSGLPNDRFFAVRPEGSVSTLKIQRTERGDSAVYLCASSLGASGNTDTQYFGPGTRLTVL.

The chain has TRBV24-1 and TRBJ2-2; 10 bases map to TRBD1. Trimming removed 4 bases from V and 6 bases from J; junction bases left unmatched: 4. The CDR3 length is 15 residues. Germline V gene lookup returns CDR1 KGHDR and CDR2 SFDVKD. As DNA, the CDR3 is TGTGCCACCAGTGACCGGGACAGGGGCCCCGGGGAGCTGTTTTTT. Its protein is CATSDRDRGPGELFF.

Only a few counts were recorded for this clone. The chain carries TRBV24-1 and TRBJ2-5, with 7 nucleotides matching TRBD1. The V gene's germline CDR1 is KGHDR and CDR2 SFDVKD. The CDR3 extends over 18 amino acids. The V and J ends lost 2 bases and 2 bases, in that order; junction bases with no gene match: 13. CDR3 region: CATSDSGTVNLLQETQYF. As DNA, the CDR3 is TGTGCCACCAGTGATTCCGGGACAGTTAACCTTCTTCAAGAGACCCAGTACTTC.

This clone was seen repeatedly, ten times or more. The V and J genes are TRBV5-1 and TRBJ1-1, with 9 bases fitting TRBD1. The CDR3 consists of 17 residues. The V gene's germline CDR1 is SGHRS and CDR2 YFSETQ. The V segment lost 0 bases and the J segment 0 bases; nucleotides outside the gene matches: 6. CDR3 nucleotide sequence: TGCGCCAGCAGCTTGGTTGGGACAGGGCCCATGAACACTGAAGCTTTCTTT. It encodes CASSLVGTGPMNTEAFF.

V and J are TRBV30 and TRBJ1-4; D is uncertain. Trimming removed 1 base from V and 1 base from J, with 4 bases in between. Germline CDR1 reads GTSNPN; CDR2 reads SVGIG (reference sequence). The CDR3 is 13 amino acids. As DNA, the CDR3 is TGTGCCTGGAGTGCCGGAACTAATGAAAAACTGTTTTTT. Protein sequence: CAWSAGTNEKLFF.

The genes are TRBV5-8 and TRBJ1-1, with D uncertain. Trimming shortened V by 4 bases and J by 0 bases, and 4 bases separated the two germline ends. The CDR3 runs 12 residues. CDR1 is SGHTS and CDR2 is YDEGEE in the germline V gene. The CDR3 region has the DNA TGTGCCAGCAGCCATCTGAACACTGAAGCTTTCTTT. Its translation is CASSHLNTEAFF.

The chain combines TRBV12-3 or TRBV12-4 with TRBJ1-1; D unclear. The V end lost 2 bases, the J end lost 1 base, and 5 bases lay between the germline ends. This CDR3 contains 13 residues. The CDR3 DNA is TGTGCCAGCAGTTTATTGCGGAACACTGAAGCTTTCTTT. It translates to CASSLLRNTEAFF.

The chain couples TRBV4-1 to TRBJ1-3; tentatively, D is TRBD1 (6 bases). The V and J ends lost 4 bases and 6 bases respectively, with 16 bases between them. Germline-derived CDR1 and CDR2 are MGHRA and YSYEKL. The CDR3 runs to 15 residues. CDR3 region: CASSPQTGSLNTIYF. The CDR3 DNA follows: TGCGCCAGCAGCCCTCAGACAGGCAGTTTAAACACCATATATTTT.

V usage is TRBV27 and J usage is TRBJ1-1, with a tentative D call TRBD1 (6 bases). Trimming took 3 bases from V and 0 from J, leaving 20 bases between them. This CDR3 comprises 18 residues. Germline V CDR1 and CDR2: MNHEY, SMNVEV (reference sequence). CDR3 nucleotides: TGTGCCAGCAGTTTGGGCCCCTTGGCAGGGGCCCTGAACACTGAAGCTTTCTTT. Residues: CASSLGPLAGALNTEAFF.

The gene calls are TRBV2 and TRBJ1-5; TRBD1 aligns across 8 bases. Germline loops: CDR1 SNHLY, CDR2 FYNNEI. Trimming at V came to 6 bases and at J to 0 bases, leaving 4 bases not matched to a gene. This CDR3 has 15 residues. CDR3 region: CASRTGAGSNQPQHF. In nucleotides, the CDR3 is TGTGCCAGCAGGACAGGGGCGGGTAGCAATCAGCCCCAGCATTTT. The complete variable domain, with remaining parts taken from reference TRBV2 and TRBJ1-5, reads EPEVTQTPSHQVTQMGQEVILRCVPISNHLYFYWYRQILGQKVEFLVSFYNNEISEKSEIFDDQFSVERPDGSNFTLKIRSTKLEDSAMYFCASRTGAGSNQPQHFGDGTRLSIL.

The V call is TRBV19, the J call TRBJ2-7; D call uncertain. The V gene's germline CDR1 is LNHDA and CDR2 SQIVND (reference sequence). The CDR3 runs to 12 residues. The V gene lost 3 bases and the J gene lost 4 bases, with 7 bases spanning the gap. The CDR3 protein is CASSMIGYEQYF. The CDR3 DNA is TGTGCCAGTAGTATGATCGGGTACGAGCAGTACTTC.

This chain uses TRBV10-1 with TRBJ2-3; 7 bases match TRBD2. The J segment lost 3 bases and the V segment lost 6 bases, leaving 30 bases of the junction unmatched. There are 22 residues in the CDR3. The germline V gene has CDR1 WNHNN and CDR2 SYGVQD (reference sequence). CDR3 sequence: CASSEDLLGDGRLAGETDTQYF. As DNA, the CDR3 is TGCGCCAGCAGCGAGGACTTGCTGGGGGACGGCAGACTAGCAGGAGAAACAGATACGCAGTATTTT.

This clone was seen just once. This chain connects TRBV30 to TRBJ1-1; a weak D match, TRBD1 (5 bases). V was cut by 4 bases and J by 5 bases, with 17 bases left in between. Germline CDR1 and CDR2: GTSNPN and SVGIG (reference sequence). The CDR3 loop spans 14 amino acids. The CDR3 DNA reads TGTGCCTGGACCCCCGGGAGGGAGGGGACTGAAGCTTTCTTT. This translates into CAWTPGREGTEAFF.

This clone was seen a single time. The chain is built from TRBV6-2 or TRBV6-3 and TRBJ1-2; D unresolved. The germline gives CDR1 MNHEY, CDR2 SVGEGT. The CDR3 is made up of 17 amino acids. Trimming cost V 2 bases and J 0 bases, with 16 bases left between them. The CDR3 is CASSYPADLGTNYGYTF. CDR3 in DNA: TGTGCCAGCAGTTACCCCGCGGACTTGGGGACTAACTATGGCTACACCTTC.

In regard to this clone: This sample also contains other DNA sequences that code for the same CDR3. The gene calls are TRBV7-2 and TRBJ1-3; no clear D. Germline V lookup: CDR1 SGHTA, CDR2 FQGNSA. This CDR3 spans 14 amino acids. Between the trimmed V and J ends, which lost 5 bases and 1 base, there was a span of 9 bases. The DNA of the CDR3 is TGTGCCAGCAGCCGGCGAGGGTCTGGAAACACCATATATTTT. It yields the protein CASSRRGSGNTIYF.

The genes are TRBV19 and TRBJ2-5, with D maybe TRBD1 (6 bases). Deletions cut 6 bases from V and 5 bases from J, with 13 bases between. This CDR3 has 13 residues. In germline, CDR1 is LNHDA, CDR2 SQIVND (reference sequence). The CDR3, as DNA: TGTGCCAGTAGACCGGGACAAGGCGAGACCCAGTACTTC. This encodes CASRPGQGETQYF.

This clone was seen only a few times. This sequence joins TRBV3-1 (or the pseudogene TRBV3-2) and TRBJ1-5; D remains unclear. The V end lost 1 base, the J end lost 2 bases, and 3 bases lay between the germline ends. The germline CDR1 and CDR2 sequences are LGHDT and YNNKEL (reference sequence). CDR3 size: 13 residues. The chain's CDR3 is CASSQARNQPQHF. CDR3 sequence (DNA): TGTGCCAGCAGCCAAGCTCGCAATCAGCCCCAGCATTTT.